This entry concerns a single T cell receptor (beta chain). Its antigen is undetermined. V lost 5 bases, J lost 2 bases, and 3 bases stayed unmatched. Germline CDR1 and CDR2: MNHEY and SMNVEV (reference sequence). The CDR3 spans 15 residues. PCR primers comprised 60 Vbeta and 13 Jbeta primers. Sequenced by immunoSEQ multiplex PCR; TCRdb stores in-frame clones only, minus some. The sample records approximately 140,000 clones, 65% to 90% being singletons. The data were obtained in a study of cytomegalovirus exposure and HLA in healthy donors. Regarding the study as a whole: An apparent linkage of common viral pathogens to several of the most significant clusters emerged in a later analysis. Rare TCR sequences dominated, though some public TCRs recurred in many donors. The authors later found most CMV-associated TCR beta chains appeared HLA-restricted. The authors later found HLA-associated TCR beta chains more clonally expanded than equally common others.

This sequence joins TRBV27 and TRBJ2-1; 10 nucleotides align to TRBD2. This clonotype originated in a girl between 2 and 10 years old in good health and CMV-seronegative. The sample taken for sequencing was PBMCs. In nucleotides, the CDR3 is TGTGCCAGCAGTGCCCTAGCGGGAGCCTACAATGAGCAGTTCTTC. It codes for CASSALAGAYNEQFF.